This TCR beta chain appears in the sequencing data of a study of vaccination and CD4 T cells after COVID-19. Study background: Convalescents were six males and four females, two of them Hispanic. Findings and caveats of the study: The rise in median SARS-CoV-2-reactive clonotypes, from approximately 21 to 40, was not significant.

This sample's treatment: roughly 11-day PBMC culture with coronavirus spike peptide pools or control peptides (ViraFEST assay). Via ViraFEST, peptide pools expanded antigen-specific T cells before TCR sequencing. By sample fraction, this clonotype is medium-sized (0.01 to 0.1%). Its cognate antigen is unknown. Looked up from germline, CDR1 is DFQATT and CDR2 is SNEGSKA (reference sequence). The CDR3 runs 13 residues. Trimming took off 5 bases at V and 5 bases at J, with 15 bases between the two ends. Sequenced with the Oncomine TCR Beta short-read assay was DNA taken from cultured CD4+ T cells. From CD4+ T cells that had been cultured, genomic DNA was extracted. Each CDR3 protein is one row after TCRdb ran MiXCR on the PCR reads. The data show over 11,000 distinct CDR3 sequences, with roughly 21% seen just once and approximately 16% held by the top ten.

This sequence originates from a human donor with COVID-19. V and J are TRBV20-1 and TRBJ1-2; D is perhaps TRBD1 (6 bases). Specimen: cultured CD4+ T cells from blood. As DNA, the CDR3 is TGCAGTGCTTTGGACAGATTAACTTATGGCTACACCTTC. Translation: CSALDRLTYGYTF.